This TCR beta chain was captured in a study of cytomegalovirus exposure and HLA in healthy donors. The PCR made use of 60 Vbeta and 13 Jbeta primers. Only in-frame clones appear in the TCRdb table, and some are missing; sequencing was by immunoSEQ multiplex PCR. The data contain around 200,000 clones, roughly four fifths of them singletons. The CDR3 sequence is 15 residues long. The V gene's germline CDR1 is SGHNT and CDR2 YYREEE (reference sequence). With 4 bases clipped from V and 0 bases from J, the junction kept 7 bases outside the gene matches. The sample comprised PBMCs. This receptor was identified in a man aged 50-59 years in good health and CMV-seronegative. This chain joins TRBV5-4 and TRBJ2-7; 7 bases fit TRBD2. For the CDR3, the DNA is TGTGCCAGCAGCCCTGGCGGGAGAAGCTCCTACGAGCAGTACTTC. As protein: CASSPGGRSSYEQYF.